Described below is a single TCR beta chain sequence and its context. Clones were sequenced by immunoSEQ multiplex PCR, and TCRdb holds only the in-frame ones, with some missing. The table has under 100,000 clones, 80% to 90% seen once. These data originate in a study of radiation and T cells in renal cell carcinoma. Time point: blood 4 weeks post-SBRT, at nephrectomy. Treatment denoted: 15 Gy SBRT to primary tumor, nephrectomy 4 weeks later. Nephrectomy followed 15 Gy stereotactic body radiation by 4 weeks. Radiation-treated patients gave blood at baseline, week 2 and week 4. Germline CDR1 is SGHTA and CDR2 is FQGNSA. V dropped 5 bases and J dropped 2 bases, with 19 bases sitting between them. The CDR3 has 17 amino acids.

Material: blood, obtained from a patient whose treatment included radiotherapy and nephrectomy. The chain is built from TRBV7-2 and TRBJ2-1; D tentatively reads TRBD1 or TRBD2 (5 bases each). The TCR originated in a man in his sixties with renal cell carcinoma. The CDR3 nucleotides read TGTGCCAGCAGCCTACAGGTGCGATCCGGGACCTACAATGAGCAGTTCTTC. Translated, it gives CASSLQVRSGTYNEQFF.